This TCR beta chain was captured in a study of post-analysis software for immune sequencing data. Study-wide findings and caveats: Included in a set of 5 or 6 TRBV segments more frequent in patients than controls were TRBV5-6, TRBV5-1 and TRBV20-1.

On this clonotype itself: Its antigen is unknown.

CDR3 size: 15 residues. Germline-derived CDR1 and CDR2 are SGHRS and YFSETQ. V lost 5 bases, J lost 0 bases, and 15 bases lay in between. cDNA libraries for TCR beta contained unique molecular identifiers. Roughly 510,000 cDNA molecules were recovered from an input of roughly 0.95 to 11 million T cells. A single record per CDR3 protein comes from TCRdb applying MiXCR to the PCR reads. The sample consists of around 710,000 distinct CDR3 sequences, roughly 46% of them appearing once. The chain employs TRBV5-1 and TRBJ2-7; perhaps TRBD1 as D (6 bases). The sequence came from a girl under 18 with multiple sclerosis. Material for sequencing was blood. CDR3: CASSLYRESSYEQYF. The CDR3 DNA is TGCGCCAGCAGTTTGTACAGGGAAAGCTCCTACGAGCAGTACTTC. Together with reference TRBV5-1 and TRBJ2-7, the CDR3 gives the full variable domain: KAGVTQTPRYLIKTRGQQVTLSCSPISGHRSVSWYQQTPGQGLQFLFEYFSETQRNKGNFPGRFSGRQFSNSRSEMNVSTLELGDSALYLCASSLYRESSYEQYFGPGTRLTVT.